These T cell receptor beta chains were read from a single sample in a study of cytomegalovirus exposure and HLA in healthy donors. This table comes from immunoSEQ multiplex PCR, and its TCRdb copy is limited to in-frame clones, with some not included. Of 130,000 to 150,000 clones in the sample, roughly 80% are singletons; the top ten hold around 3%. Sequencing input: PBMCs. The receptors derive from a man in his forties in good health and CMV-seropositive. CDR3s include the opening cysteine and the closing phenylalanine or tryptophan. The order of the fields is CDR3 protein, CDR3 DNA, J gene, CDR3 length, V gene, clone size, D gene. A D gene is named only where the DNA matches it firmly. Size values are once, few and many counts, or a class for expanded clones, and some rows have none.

CASSPPHYNEQFF,TGTGCCAGCAGCCCCCCACACTACAATGAGCAGTTCTTC,TRBJ2-1,13,TRBV7-9,-,-
CASSLWGQGSNSPLHF,TGCGCCAGCAGCTTGTGGGGACAGGGGTCTAATTCCCCCCTCCACTTT,TRBJ1-6,16,TRBV5-1,few,TRBD1
CAGGQGALETQYF,TGTGCCGGGGGGCAGGGGGCTTTGGAGACCCAGTACTTC,TRBJ2-5,13,TRBV28,-,TRBD1
CATGTRVAGELFF,TGTGCCACCGGGACTAGAGTAGCCGGGGAGCTGTTTTTT,TRBJ2-2,13,TRBV2,once,TRBD2
CASSSTLRTTFSTDTQYF,TGTGCCAGCAGCTCCACTCTGAGAACCACCTTTAGCACAGATACGCAGTATTTT,TRBJ2-3,18,TRBV5-5,-,-
CASSYRGQGRYEQYF,TGTGCCAGCAGTTACAGGGGACAGGGTCGGTACGAGCAGTACTTC,TRBJ2-7,15,TRBV6-6,-,TRBD1
CASSVARTSGRGNTGELFF,TGTGCCAGCAGCGTGGCCCGGACTAGCGGGAGGGGGAACACCGGGGAGCTGTTTTTT,TRBJ2-2,19,TRBV9,few,TRBD2
CASSLGLAGGNTGELFF,TGCGCCAGCAGCCTAGGACTAGCGGGAGGTAACACCGGGGAGCTGTTTTTT,TRBJ2-2,17,TRBV5-1,-,TRBD2
CASSRTSGRAGKQETQYF,TGTGCCAGCAGCCGGACTAGCGGGAGGGCCGGGAAACAAGAGACCCAGTACTTC,TRBJ2-5,18,TRBV7-2,few,TRBD2
CASSYVSGTYNEQFF,TGTGCCAGCAGTTATGTGAGCGGCACCTACAATGAGCAGTTCTTC,TRBJ2-1,15,TRBV6-5,-,-
CASSSQSNTEAFF,TGTGCCAGCAGCTCCCAATCGAACACTGAAGCTTTCTTT,TRBJ1-1,13,TRBV7-6,few,-
CASSVEASGYNEQFF,TGTGCCAGCAGCGTAGAGGCTAGCGGCTACAATGAGCAGTTCTTC,TRBJ2-1,15,TRBV9,-,TRBD2
CSSRPQGPTEAFF,TGTTCCAGCAGACCACAGGGTCCCACTGAAGCTTTCTTT,TRBJ1-1,13,TRBV7-9,-,-
CASSYSMQGGKEQYF,TGTGCCAGCAGTTACTCGATGCAGGGGGGAAAGGAGCAGTACTTC,TRBJ2-7,15,TRBV6-5,-,-
CASSTSTSGGNEQFF,TGTGCCAGTAGTACTTCCACTAGCGGGGGGAATGAGCAGTTCTTC,TRBJ2-1,15,TRBV19,-,TRBD2
CASSLEAGGWETQYF,TGTGCCAGCAGCTTAGAGGCAGGGGGTTGGGAGACCCAGTACTTC,TRBJ2-5,15,TRBV7-2,-,TRBD1
CASSPLDKNTEAFF,TGTGCCAGCTCACCATTGGACAAGAACACTGAAGCTTTCTTT,TRBJ1-1,14,TRBV18,-,-
CASSPILPGGTRNEKLFF,TGTGCCAGCAGCCCAATCCTCCCAGGGGGTACCCGCAACGAAAAACTGTTTTTT,TRBJ1-4,18,TRBV11-2,-,TRBD1
CASSIVSSSNTEAFF,TGTGCCAGTAGTATCGTAAGCTCGTCGAACACTGAAGCTTTCTTT,TRBJ1-1,15,TRBV19,-,-
CASSGGLAVSDTQYF,TGCGCCAGCAGCGGGGGACTAGCGGTCTCAGATACGCAGTATTTT,TRBJ2-3,15,TRBV5-1,-,TRBD2
CASTPDRDQPQHF,TGTGCCAGCACCCCAGACAGGGATCAGCCCCAGCATTTT,TRBJ1-5,13,TRBV6-5,few,TRBD1
CASSSSGLDQPQHF,TGTGCCAGCAGCTCGAGCGGGTTGGACCAGCCCCAGCATTTT,TRBJ1-5,14,TRBV7-9,few,-
CASSLAGEKLFF,TGCGCCAGCAGCTTGGCAGGGGAAAAACTGTTTTTT,TRBJ1-4,12,TRBV5-1,many,-
CASSPGGGRVREQYF,TGTGCCAGCAGCCCGGGTGGCGGGAGGGTGCGCGAGCAGTACTTC,TRBJ2-7,15,TRBV7-3,few,TRBD2
CASSLTPGGYTEAFF,TGTGCCAGCAGCCTAACACCGGGAGGGTACACTGAAGCTTTCTTT,TRBJ1-1,15,TRBV7-9,few,-
CASSLVSGRINTGELFF,TGTGCCAGCAGCTTAGTATCGGGTCGGATTAACACCGGGGAGCTGTTTTTT,TRBJ2-2,17,TRBV11-1,-,-
CASSSLGGNGETQYF,TGTGCCAGCAGCTCACTCGGCGGGAATGGGGAGACCCAGTACTTC,TRBJ2-5,15,TRBV7-9,-,-
CASSQVGGGEQFF,TGTGCCAGCAGCCAAGTAGGAGGAGGTGAGCAGTTCTTC,TRBJ2-1,13,TRBV14,-,-
CASRTGDSYNEQFF,TGTGCCAGCAGAACAGGGGACTCCTACAATGAGCAGTTCTTC,TRBJ2-1,14,TRBV28,-,TRBD1
CASSLELAGAVDTQYF,TGCGCCAGCAGCTTGGAATTAGCGGGAGCAGTAGATACGCAGTATTTT,TRBJ2-3,16,TRBV5-1,-,TRBD2
CASSRTSGGGETQYF,TGTGCCAGCAGCCGGACTAGCGGAGGTGGGGAGACCCAGTACTTC,TRBJ2-5,15,TRBV6-4,-,TRBD2
CSSSLERKQYF,TGTTCCAGCAGCTTAGAGAGGAAGCAGTACTTC,TRBJ2-7,11,TRBV7-9,-,-
CASSLLTYVGQQYF,TGTGCCAGCAGTTTACTGACTTACGTGGGTCAGCAGTACTTC,TRBJ2-7,14,TRBV28,-,-
CASSLLPGGSPLHF,TGTGCCAGCAGCTTATTGCCAGGGGGATCACCCCTCCACTTT,TRBJ1-6,14,TRBV7-9,-,TRBD1
CASSPTGGNLLNTEAFF,TGTGCCAGCTCACCAACAGGGGGCAATCTCCTGAACACTGAAGCTTTCTTT,TRBJ1-1,17,TRBV18,-,TRBD1
CASSSPGQGGNQPQHF,TGTGCCAGCTCCTCCCCGGGACAGGGAGGCAATCAGCCCCAGCATTTT,TRBJ1-5,16,TRBV19,-,TRBD1
CASSPGTTRVSNEQFF,TGTGCCAGCAGCCCCGGGACTACCCGCGTCAGCAATGAGCAGTTCTTC,TRBJ2-1,16,TRBV5-4,-,TRBD2
CASSYTGVNNEQFF,TGTGCCAGCAGTTACACGGGAGTAAACAATGAGCAGTTCTTC,TRBJ2-1,14,TRBV6-5,-,-
CASSPRAGGIKDTEAFF,TGTGCCAGCAGCCCCCGTGCCGGGGGGATAAAGGACACTGAAGCTTTCTTT,TRBJ1-1,17,TRBV7-3,-,-
CASSFSIAVGELFF,TGTGCCAGCAGTTTTTCCATAGCGGTCGGGGAGCTGTTTTTT,TRBJ2-2,14,TRBV7-2,-,-